The 20 T cell receptor beta chains in this list originate from one sample, sequenced in a study of blood T cells in healthy people across ages. Through a sample-barcoded 5' primer and a J-beta primer mix, a second PCR was run for roughly 7 to 12 cycles. From the 5' RACE reads, TCRdb called clonotypes with MiXCR, one entry per CDR3 protein. The table has approximately 900,000 distinct CDR3 sequences, around 29% seen once. These data were likewise used in another study, on T cells of mothers and their children.

The specimen sequenced was blood. These TCRs come from a woman aged 40 to 50 in good health.

CDR3 sequence (DNA): TGTGCCAGCAGCCAATCCGGGACTAGCGTTTTAGAGCAGTACTTC. Its protein product is CASSQSGTSVLEQYF. This sequence joins TRBV3-1 and TRBJ2-7; 10 positions agree with TRBD2. Trimming at V came to 2 bases and at J to 7 bases, leaving 8 bases not matched to a gene. The germline CDR1 and CDR2 sequences are LGHDT and YNNKEL (reference sequence). The CDR3 length is 15 residues.

V and J are TRBV28 and TRBJ2-3; no definite D call. Germline values: CDR1 MDHEN, CDR2 SYDVKM. Trimming took 4 bases from V and 0 from J, leaving 17 bases between them. CDR3 length equals 17 residues. The CDR3 DNA reads as TGTGCCAGCAGTTCCAGCCTCATTAAGATAAGCACAGATACGCAGTATTTT. It specifies CASSSSLIKISTDTQYF.

About this clonotype itself: Since a much larger clone is just one base distant, this may be a read error. The rearrangement links TRBV4-1 to TRBJ2-1; the match to TRBD2 covers 10 bases. Germline CDR1 MGHRA, CDR2 YSYEKL. Trimming cost V 5 bases and J 7 bases; bases outside gene matches: 8. The CDR3 contains 15 residues. CDR3 loop: CASSGRAGGLNEQFF. The CDR3 DNA sequence: TGCGCCAGCAGCGGGCGAGCGGGGGGGCTTAATGAGCAGTTCTTC.

The chain uses TRBV6-5 and TRBJ2-5; no clear D. Germline V gives CDR1 MNHEY, CDR2 SVGAGI. V was pared by 0 bases and J by 5 bases, with 16 bases between. The CDR3 loop spans 16 amino acids. CDR3: CASSYSPLGGPETQYF. The CDR3 region has the DNA TGTGCCAGCAGTTACTCGCCCCTCGGTGGTCCCGAGACCCAGTACTTC.

Only a few counts were recorded for this clonotype. The CDR3: CASSEPRGGRNSYNEQFF. CDR3 coding DNA: TGTGCCAGCAGTGAACCCAGGGGGGGACGGAACTCCTACAATGAGCAGTTCTTC. The V call is TRBV6-1, the J call TRBJ2-1; either TRBD1 or TRBD2 may supply D (7 bases each). This CDR3 is 18 amino acids long. Germline CDR1 is MNHNS and CDR2 is SASEGT. V was pared by 2 bases and J by 0 bases, with 17 bases between.

This clonotype has a count of ten or more. The V and J genes are TRBV28 and TRBJ2-3, with TRBD2 as a possible D gene (7 bases). This CDR3 is 17 amino acids long. The germline V gene encodes CDR1 MDHEN and CDR2 SYDVKM. Trimming removed 3 bases from V and 6 bases from J, with 22 bases in between. The CDR3 spells CASSLARGGAWQDTQYF. The CDR3 DNA follows: TGTGCCAGCAGTTTGGCCAGAGGGGGGGCCTGGCAGGATACGCAGTATTTT.

The V call is TRBV7-3, the J call TRBJ2-5; D tentatively fits TRBD1 or TRBD2 (5 bases each). Per the germline V gene, CDR1 is SGHTA and CDR2 is FQGTGA. CDR3 length: 15 amino acids. The V and J ends lost 5 bases and 5 bases respectively, with 18 bases between them. The CDR3 nucleotides are TGTGCCAGCAGCCTAAGTGGGGGAATCGCGGAGACCCAGTACTTC. Its protein product is CASSLSGGIAETQYF.

This clonotype showed up just once. The junction differs from germline at one of its ends, possibly a read error. This chain links TRBV5-1 with TRBJ1-2, with 9 positions matching TRBD1. There are 13 residues in the CDR3. Germline V gene lookup returns CDR1 SGHRS and CDR2 YFSETQ. The DNA for the CDR3 is TGCGCCGGCAGGGAGACAGGGGGCTATGGCTACACCTTC. The encoded protein is CAGRETGGYGYTF. Full variable domain (rest looked up from reference TRBV5-1 and TRBJ1-2): KAGVTQTPRYLIKTRGQQVTLSCSPISGHRSVSWYQQTPGQGLQFLFEYFSETQRNKGNFPGRFSGRQFSNSRSEMNVSTLELGDSALYLCAGRETGGYGYTFGSGTRLTVV.

CDR3 region: CASSQQTGYTEAFF. The CDR3 bases are TGTGCCAGCAGCCAACAAACAGGGTACACTGAAGCTTTCTTT. The V gene is TRBV3-1, the J gene TRBJ1-1, with D tentatively TRBD1 (6 bases). The CDR3 runs 14 residues. Per germline, CDR1 LGHDT and CDR2 YNNKEL (reference sequence). V was shortened by 2 bases and J by 3 bases, with 10 bases between the two germline ends.

This clonotype was recorded many times. V and J are TRBV7-2 and TRBJ1-2; 10 nucleotides align to TRBD1. V lost 1 base to trimming and J lost 4 bases; unmatched junction nucleotides: 6. CDR3 length: 16 amino acids. Germline lookup yields CDR1 SGHTA and CDR2 FQGNSA. The CDR3 coding sequence is TGTGCCAGCAGCTTAGGGGGTAGGACAGGGGGCTATGGCTACACCTTC. Translation: CASSLGGRTGGYGYTF.

This clonotype was recorded many times. V is TRBV11-2 and J is TRBJ2-1, with D possibly being TRBD2 (5 bases). Germline loops: CDR1 SGHAT, CDR2 FQNNGV. V lost 2 bases, J lost 9 bases, and 8 bases lay in between. The CDR3 spans 12 residues. The CDR3 DNA sequence: TGTGCCAGCAGCTTAAGCGCGGGTGAGCAGTTCTTC. It encodes CASSLSAGEQFF.

Ten or more counts support this clonotype. The chain carries TRBV27 and TRBJ2-7; TRBD2 aligns across 11 bases. V trimming: 5 bases; J trimming: 3 bases; junction bases outside the gene matches: 6. Germline V gene sequence: CDR1 MNHEY, CDR2 SMNVEV (reference sequence). The length of the CDR3 is 15 residues. The DNA of the CDR3 is TGTGCCAGCAGTGGACCGGGACTAGCGGACTACGAGCAGTACTTC. It yields the protein CASSGPGLADYEQYF.

This clonotype came up a few times. The chain combines TRBV7-3 with TRBJ2-6; D is unresolved. Per germline, CDR1 SGHTA and CDR2 FQGTGA. The CDR3 length is 16 residues. Deletions cut 1 base from V and 0 bases from J, with 7 bases between. As DNA, the CDR3 is TGTGCCAGCAGCTTAAATTCAGGCTCTGGGGCCAACGTCCTGACTTTC. Its translation: CASSLNSGSGANVLTF.

The chain couples TRBV5-1 to TRBJ2-5; the match to TRBD2 covers 14 bases. The germline CDR1 and CDR2 sequences are SGHRS and YFSETQ. The J segment lost 2 bases and the V segment lost 2 bases, leaving 8 bases of the junction unmatched. The CDR3 has 18 amino acids. For the CDR3, the DNA is TGCGCCAGCAGCTTCGGCCTGACTAGCGGGGGGGAACAAGAGACCCAGTACTTC. It encodes CASSFGLTSGGEQETQYF.

This sequence joins TRBV7-9 and TRBJ2-1; perhaps D is TRBD1 or TRBD2 (6 bases each). This CDR3 comprises 16 residues. The germline V gene has CDR1 SEHNR and CDR2 FQNEAQ (reference sequence). Trimming took 4 bases from V and 5 from J, leaving 18 bases between them. The CDR3 is CASSSSWGARNNEQFF. The CDR3 DNA reads TGTGCCAGCAGCTCGAGTTGGGGGGCGAGGAACAATGAGCAGTTCTTC.

The chain uses TRBV28 and TRBJ2-3, with D unclear. Trimming left V 3 bases short and J 4 bases short, with 11 bases between. Germline V CDR1 and CDR2: MDHEN, SYDVKM. The CDR3 runs to 14 residues. The CDR3 protein is CASSFYRKPDTQYF. As DNA, the CDR3 is TGTGCCAGCAGTTTCTACAGAAAACCAGATACGCAGTATTTT.

This clonotype was picked up one time. V usage is TRBV6-2 or TRBV6-3 and J usage is TRBJ2-1; TRBD2 aligns across 8 bases. CDR1 is MNHEY and CDR2 is SVGEGT in the germline V gene. The V gene end was trimmed by 2 bases and the J gene end by 6 bases; junction bases not matched to a gene: 9. This CDR3 is 16 amino acids long. CDR3 sequence: CASSYDLWRGANEQFF. The CDR3 DNA is TGTGCCAGCAGTTACGATTTATGGCGGGGGGCCAATGAGCAGTTCTTC.

This rearrangement joins TRBV18 to TRBJ1-1; unclear D gene. V was pared by 2 bases and J by 4 bases, with 17 bases between. CDR3 size: 16 residues. Germline V lookup: CDR1 KGHSH, CDR2 LQKENI. The CDR3 region has the DNA TGTGCCAGCTCACCAGGAAAATACGCGGGGAGCACTGAAGCTTTCTTT. Its translation: CASSPGKYAGSTEAFF.

This chain joins TRBV7-2 and TRBJ2-2, with D possibly being TRBD1 (5 bases). Trimming took off 0 bases at V and 2 bases at J, with 7 bases between the two ends. There are 15 residues in the CDR3. The germline V gene encodes CDR1 SGHTA and CDR2 FQGNSA. DNA of the CDR3: TGTGCCAGCAGCTTAGCGCAGGGCAACACCGGGGAGCTGTTTTTT. As protein: CASSLAQGNTGELFF.

Concerning this clonotype itself: With a much larger clone just one base away, this may be a read error. The chain joins TRBV7-9 to TRBJ2-1; 13 bases are a match to TRBD2. CDR1 SEHNR and CDR2 FQNEAQ come from the germline V gene (reference sequence). The CDR3 spans 15 residues. Unmatched junction bases numbered 11, after V lost 5 bases and J lost 13 bases. The CDR3 sequence is CASSPRTSGRETQFF. The CDR3 coding sequence is TGTGCCAGCAGCCCCCGGACTAGCGGGAGAGAGACCCAGTTCTTC.